Below, 29 T cell receptor beta chains from the same sample are listed, as sequenced in a study of blood T cell repertoires in COVID-19. Repertoires were generated with immunoSEQ multiplex PCR, while TCRdb's copy carries only in-frame clones and drops some. The sample includes over 150,000 clones, 80% to 90% of them seen just once. The sequenced sample was peripheral blood. These receptors all come from an older woman with COVID-19, enrolled during active disease.

The CDR3 here is CASSLHGGPNYGYTF. For the CDR3, the DNA is TGTGCCAGCAGTCTCCACGGGGGACCTAACTATGGCTACACCTTC. V gene TRBV27 combines with J gene TRBJ1-2; tentative D call: TRBD1 (5 bases). The CDR3 is 15 residues long. V dropped 5 bases and J dropped 0 bases, with 13 bases sitting between them. In germline, CDR1 is MNHEY, CDR2 SMNVEV (reference sequence).

Concerning this clone: The CDR3 does not close with the conserved phenylalanine or tryptophan, likely indicating a read error. It is unclear where the CDR3 begins or ends on the DNA, so no DNA is shown, and the CDR3 is as TCRdb lists it. J is TRBJ1-2 and V is TRBV28. The germline CDR1 and CDR2 sequences are MDHEN and SYDVKM. The CDR3 sequence runs 12 residues, both termini included. The CDR3 here is CASSLSDRRPDY.

This chain connects TRBV9 to TRBJ2-5; 14 bases align to TRBD2. Germline V gene data show CDR1 as SGDLS and CDR2 as YYNGEE. The CDR3 totals 16 residues. V lost 3 bases and J lost 7; bases outside the gene matches: 8. The CDR3 nucleotides are TGTGCCAGCAGCGAGCAGACTAGCGGGGGGGCCGGGACCCAGTACTTC. Amino acids: CASSEQTSGGAGTQYF. The whole variable domain, remainder taken from reference TRBV9 and TRBJ2-5, is DSGVTQTPKHLITATGQRVTLRCSPRSGDLSVYWYQQSLDQGLQFLIQYYNGEERAKGNILERFSAQQFPDLHSELNLSSLELGDSALYFCASSEQTSGGAGTQYFGPGTRLLVL.

V usage is TRBV7-2 and J usage is TRBJ2-3; 15 nucleotides agree with TRBD2. The CDR3 has 17 amino acids. The junction had 5 bases not matched to a gene; V was cut back by 5 bases and J by 2 bases. Per the germline V gene, CDR1 is SGHTA and CDR2 is FQGNSA. The CDR3 protein is CASSLGTSGGYTDTQYF. The CDR3 coding sequence is TGTGCCAGCAGCCTCGGGACTAGCGGGGGGTACACAGATACGCAGTATTTT.

The V call is TRBV19, the J call TRBJ1-2; 11 nucleotides agree with TRBD1. Germline-derived CDR1 and CDR2 are LNHDA and SQIVND (reference sequence). V lost 6 bases, J lost 7 bases, and 10 bases stayed unmatched. The CDR3 is 15 residues long. CDR3 nucleotides: TGTGCCAGTAGACATCAAGGACAGGGGGCGGGTGGCTACACCTTC. Its protein product is CASRHQGQGAGGYTF. Drawing the rest from reference TRBV19 and TRBJ1-2, the complete variable domain is DGGITQSPKYLFRKEGQNVTLSCEQNLNHDAMYWYRQDPGQGLRLIYYSQIVNDFQKGDIAEGYSVSREKKESFPLTVTSAQKNPTAFYLCASRHQGQGAGGYTFGSGTRLTVV.

V gene TRBV27 combines with J gene TRBJ2-7; no definite D call. The CDR3 sequence is 13 residues long. V was trimmed by 6 bases and J by 1 base, leaving 10 bases between them. CDR1 is MNHEY and CDR2 is SMNVEV in the germline V gene (reference sequence). The CDR3 DNA reads as TGTGCCAGCAGGGCACGACTGTCCTACGAGCAGTACTTC. Its protein is CASRARLSYEQYF.

This chain connects TRBV5-1 to TRBJ1-6, with unresolved D. This CDR3 is built from 15 residues. CDR1 is SGHRS, CDR2 YFSETQ, per germline. V dropped 1 base and J dropped 3 bases, with 8 bases sitting between them. CDR3 in DNA: TGCGCCAGCAGCTTGTATCCAGACTATAATTCACCCCTCCACTTT. Translated: CASSLYPDYNSPLHF.

The chain joins TRBV14 to TRBJ1-1, with D possibly TRBD1 on 5 matching bases. Germline-derived CDR1 and CDR2 are SGHDN and FVKESK. Trimming stripped 0 bases from V and 5 bases from J, with 16 bases between. The CDR3 spans 16 residues. The CDR3 loop reads CASSQDPRGRVTEAFF. As DNA, the CDR3 is TGTGCCAGCAGCCAAGACCCCCGCGGCAGGGTAACTGAAGCTTTCTTT.

The rearrangement links TRBV30 to TRBJ2-3, with 10 positions matching TRBD2. V lost 0 bases to trimming and J lost 9 bases; unmatched junction nucleotides: 9. Germline loops: CDR1 GTSNPN, CDR2 SVGIG (reference sequence). The CDR3 has 15 amino acids. The CDR3 loop is CAWSVASGGAGTQYF. The CDR3 DNA is TGTGCCTGGAGTGTAGCCAGCGGGGGGGCCGGGACGCAGTATTTT. Supplemented by reference TRBV30 and TRBJ2-3, the full variable domain reads SQTIHQWPATLVQPVGSPLSLECTVEGTSNPNLYWYRQAAGRGLQLLFYSVGIGQISSEVPQNLSASRPQDRQFILSSKKLLLSDSGFYLCAWSVASGGAGTQYFGPGTRLTVL.

This chain connects TRBV10-3 to TRBJ1-6; the D gene is possibly TRBD1 (5 bases). The CDR3 has 14 amino acids. The ends were cut back, 1 base at V and 7 bases at J, with 8 bases in the middle. Per the germline V gene, CDR1 is ENHRY and CDR2 is SYGVKD. The CDR3 reads CAISELGGNSPLHF. In nucleotides, the CDR3 is TGTGCCATCAGTGAGTTGGGGGGAAATTCACCCCTCCACTTT.

V is TRBV3-1 (or the pseudogene TRBV3-2) and J is TRBJ2-1; D is perhaps TRBD1 (6 bases). This CDR3 has 16 residues. CDR1 is LGHDT, CDR2 YNNKEL, per germline (reference sequence). V gave up 1 base and J gave up 9 bases, with 19 bases separating them. The CDR3 DNA reads TGTGCCAGCAGCCAAGGCGGAGACAGGTCGTTCGGTGAGCAGTTCTTC. This sequence encodes CASSQGGDRSFGEQFF.

This chain connects TRBV11-2 to TRBJ2-2; 9 bases are shared with TRBD1. The germline gives CDR1 SGHAT, CDR2 FQNNGV. V was pared by 7 bases and J by 2 bases, with 8 bases of the junction left unmatched. The CDR3 is 16 residues long. The CDR3 region is CASTPRDRVNTGELFF. The CDR3, as DNA: TGTGCCAGCACCCCCCGGGACAGGGTAAACACCGGGGAGCTGTTTTTT.

The rearrangement uses TRBV7-9 and TRBJ1-5, with 8 positions matching TRBD1. Germline CDR1 reads SEHNR; CDR2 reads FQNEAQ (reference sequence). With V trimmed by 5 bases and J by 2 bases, 8 bases remained unmatched. The CDR3 spans 16 residues. Here the CDR3 DNA reads TGTGCCAGCAGCCTCTGGACAGGGTCTGGCAATCAGCCCCAGCATTTT. It translates to CASSLWTGSGNQPQHF.

CDR3: CASSLVGAPGIIQPQHF. CDR3 coding DNA: TGTGCCAGCAGCTTAGTAGGGGCTCCCGGTATTATACAGCCCCAGCATTTT. The chain links TRBV7-9 to TRBJ1-5; possible D gene TRBD1, 5 bases. The V gene's germline CDR1 is SEHNR and CDR2 FQNEAQ (reference sequence). The CDR3 consists of 17 residues. V lost 1 base to trimming and J lost 7 bases, with 20 bases between them.

The rearrangement links TRBV7-2 to TRBJ2-3; a weak D match, TRBD2 (6 bases). This CDR3 region has 14 residues. Germline V gene data show CDR1 as SGHTA and CDR2 as FQGNSA. V was cut by 6 bases and J by 7 bases, with 17 bases left in between. The CDR3 loop is CASRGRDLLNTQYF. DNA for the CDR3: TGTGCCAGCAGGGGAAGGGACTTGCTAAATACGCAGTATTTT.

The chain has TRBV6-5 and TRBJ1-2; 7 bases agree with TRBD1. Germline V CDR1 and CDR2: MNHEY, SVGAGI. The CDR3 sequence is 15 residues long. V shed 6 bases, J shed 3 bases, and the junction held 10 bases outside the gene matches. CDR3 protein: CASRPGQSTDYGYTF. As DNA, the CDR3 is TGTGCCAGCAGGCCGGGACAGTCTACCGACTATGGCTACACCTTC.

Note on this clone: The sample has other DNA sequences that encode this CDR3 too. This chain links TRBV19 with TRBJ1-1; 7 nucleotides line up with TRBD1. Germline V CDR1 and CDR2: LNHDA, SQIVND (reference sequence). There are 13 residues in the CDR3. Trimming at V came to 4 bases and at J to 3 bases, leaving 2 bases not matched to a gene. The CDR3: CASSSTGDTEAFF. CDR3 bases: TGTGCCAGTAGTAGTACAGGGGACACTGAAGCTTTCTTT.

The count of this clone is one. This chain joins TRBV9 and TRBJ1-1; D is undetermined. Trimming removed 3 bases from V and 3 bases from J, with 9 bases in between. The CDR3 covers 13 residues. Germline lookup yields CDR1 SGDLS and CDR2 YYNGEE. The CDR3 bases are TGTGCCAGCAGCGCCCAGGTACACACTGAAGCTTTCTTT. It yields the protein CASSAQVHTEAFF.

The table lists this clone with a few counts. The chain has TRBV18 and TRBJ1-5, with D possibly TRBD1 on 6 matching bases. There are 16 residues in the CDR3. The V gene's germline CDR1 is KGHSH and CDR2 LQKENI. Trimming took off 3 bases at V and 1 base at J, with 13 bases between the two ends. CDR3 sequence reads: CASSPSGGASNQPQHF. The CDR3 coding sequence is TGTGCCAGCTCACCTAGCGGGGGGGCGAGCAATCAGCCCCAGCATTTT.

This clone was observed a single time. The chain couples TRBV7-9 to TRBJ1-1; D perhaps matches TRBD1 (5 bases). Looked up from germline, CDR1 is SEHNR and CDR2 is FQNEAQ (reference sequence). The V end lost 5 bases, the J end lost 1 base, and 17 bases lay between the germline ends. The CDR3 consists of 16 residues. The CDR3 spells CASSPGQWQGNTEAFF. CDR3 coding DNA: TGTGCCAGCAGCCCCGGACAATGGCAGGGGAACACTGAAGCTTTCTTT.

This chain connects TRBV28 to TRBJ1-2; D possibly corresponds to TRBD1 (5 bases). Looked up from germline, CDR1 is MDHEN and CDR2 is SYDVKM. Trimming cost V 5 bases and J 7 bases, with 14 bases left between them. The CDR3 has 13 residues. The CDR3 is CASSPPGGGGYTF. The CDR3 region has the DNA TGTGCCAGCAGTCCCCCGGGGGGTGGTGGCTACACCTTC.

V gene TRBV19 combines with J gene TRBJ1-5; D is unclear. The CDR3 totals 14 residues. V was shortened by 7 bases and J by 1 base, with 11 bases between the two germline ends. The germline gives CDR1 LNHDA, CDR2 SQIVND (reference sequence). The CDR3 region has the DNA TGTGCCAGTAATCCCGACAAGAGCAATCAGCCCCAGCATTTT. It codes for CASNPDKSNQPQHF.

The chain has TRBV6-5 and TRBJ2-7, with TRBD1 matching 7 bases. This CDR3 comprises 13 residues. CDR1 MNHEY and CDR2 SVGAGI come from the germline V gene. Germline trimming cut 6 bases from V and 6 bases from J; bases unmatched to any gene: 8. CDR3 DNA sequence: TGTGCCAGCAGAAAGACTACAGGGGCCGAGCAGTACTTC. Protein: CASRKTTGAEQYF.

The chain employs TRBV5-6 and TRBJ1-6; no firm D call. V gave up 0 bases and J gave up 10 bases, with 14 bases separating them. The CDR3 runs to 15 residues. Looked up from germline, CDR1 is SGHDT and CDR2 is YYEEEE. CDR3 coding DNA: TGTGCCAGCAGCTTGGAATGGACGGGGTTATCACCCCTCCACTTT. This gives the protein CASSLEWTGLSPLHF.

The chain carries TRBV19 and TRBJ1-4; 10 positions agree with TRBD1. Germline V gene sequence: CDR1 LNHDA, CDR2 SQIVND (reference sequence). V was clipped by 6 bases and J by 7 bases; unmatched bases: 8. There are 15 residues in the CDR3. The CDR3 protein is CASSGDRGRGEKLFF. In DNA, the CDR3 is TGTGCCAGTAGCGGGGACAGGGGCCGCGGTGAAAAACTGTTTTTT. The whole variable domain, filled in from reference TRBV19 and TRBJ1-4, reads DGGITQSPKYLFRKEGQNVTLSCEQNLNHDAMYWYRQDPGQGLRLIYYSQIVNDFQKGDIAEGYSVSREKKESFPLTVTSAQKNPTAFYLCASSGDRGRGEKLFFGSGTQLSVL.

V gene TRBV27 combines with J gene TRBJ2-7; a weak D match, TRBD1 (6 bases). Germline lookup yields CDR1 MNHEY and CDR2 SMNVEV (reference sequence). The CDR3 spans 15 residues. The ends were cut back, 4 bases at V and 4 bases at J, with 17 bases in the middle. CDR3 amino acids: CASSSIGGIGYEQYF. The DNA of the CDR3 is TGTGCCAGCAGTTCAATAGGGGGAATCGGGTACGAGCAGTACTTC.

This chain links TRBV29-1 with TRBJ1-1, with a tentative D call TRBD1 (5 bases). The germline V and J ends were trimmed by 1 base and 4 bases, with 13 bases remaining between them. The length of the CDR3 is 14 residues. CDR1 and CDR2 (germline): SQVTM, ANQGSEA. The CDR3 protein is CSVEAMGGGTEAFF. CDR3 sequence (DNA): TGCAGCGTTGAAGCCATGGGGGGGGGCACTGAAGCTTTCTTT.

The gene calls are TRBV2 and TRBJ2-1; D remains unclear. Germline values: CDR1 SNHLY, CDR2 FYNNEI. The CDR3 covers 12 residues. The V gene lost 6 bases and the J gene lost 10 bases, with 13 bases spanning the gap. The CDR3 sequence is CASRPQDWEQFF. In DNA, the CDR3 is TGTGCCAGCAGGCCCCAGGATTGGGAGCAGTTCTTC.

The rearrangement uses TRBV28 and TRBJ1-3; the D is unclear. Trimming removed 11 bases at V and 0 bases at J, with 14 bases between. The germline CDR1 and CDR2 sequences are MDHEN and SYDVKM. The CDR3 has 14 residues. CDR3 coding DNA: TGTGCCGGAAAGGGAGTCCTCTCTGGAAACACCATATATTTT. Translating it yields CAGKGVLSGNTIYF.